These 13 T cell receptor beta chains share one sample of origin, sequenced in a study of blood T cell repertoires in COVID-19. Data came from immunoSEQ multiplex PCR; TCRdb stores just in-frame clones and leaves some out. The sample has around 480,000 clones, about 85% seen once. The sequenced material came from PBMCs or T cells enriched from blood (not recorded which). Receptor source: a woman aged 18-29 years who had recovered from COVID-19.

This sequence joins TRBV30 and TRBJ2-6; 10 bases are a match to TRBD2. V lost 2 bases, J lost 4 bases, and 2 bases stayed unmatched. Germline V gene lookup returns CDR1 GTSNPN and CDR2 SVGIG (reference sequence). The CDR3 is made up of 15 amino acids. The CDR3 region is CAWSRGLAGANVLTF. DNA of the CDR3: TGTGCCTGGAGTAGGGGACTAGCGGGGGCCAACGTCCTGACTTTC. The whole variable domain, remainder taken from reference TRBV30 and TRBJ2-6, is SQTIHQWPATLVQPVGSPLSLECTVEGTSNPNLYWYRQAAGRGLQLLFYSVGIGQISSEVPQNLSASRPQDRQFILSSKKLLLSDSGFYLCAWSRGLAGANVLTFGAGSRLTVL.

This sequence joins TRBV5-8 and TRBJ2-7; tentatively, D is TRBD2 (6 bases). The germline V gene encodes CDR1 SGHTS and CDR2 YDEGEE. Trimming took 0 bases from V and 6 from J, leaving 13 bases between them. The CDR3 has 14 residues. In nucleotides, the CDR3 is TGTGCCAGCAGCTTGGGGATTTGGGGAGGCGAGCAGTACTTC. Translating gives CASSLGIWGGEQYF.

The rearrangement uses TRBV24-1 and TRBJ2-2; D is possibly TRBD1 (6 bases). Germline V gene lookup returns CDR1 KGHDR and CDR2 SFDVKD. The CDR3 has 18 residues. With 4 bases removed from V and 0 bases from J, the gap between germline ends came to 17 bases. The CDR3 DNA reads as TGTGCCACCAGTGAACAGACAGGATTCTACGCGAACACCGGGGAGCTGTTTTTT. It translates to CATSEQTGFYANTGELFF.

This sequence joins TRBV28 and TRBJ2-1; 8 nucleotides line up with TRBD1. CDR3 size: 16 residues. Germline CDR1 is MDHEN and CDR2 is SYDVKM. Trimming took 5 bases from V and 5 from J; bases not matched to a gene: 11. CDR3 region: CASSPPSGRGHNEQFF. The CDR3 nucleotides read TGTGCCAGCAGTCCCCCCTCAGGCAGGGGGCACAATGAGCAGTTCTTC.

CDR3 amino acids: CASSYIQGEEKLFF. The CDR3, as DNA: TGCGCCAGCAGCTATATACAGGGGGAGGAAAAACTGTTTTTT. The V and J genes are TRBV5-1 and TRBJ1-4, with 8 bases that match TRBD1. This CDR3 spans 14 amino acids. Trimming took 3 bases from V and 8 from J; bases not matched to a gene: 6. Germline CDR1 and CDR2: SGHRS and YFSETQ.

V is TRBV6-1 and J is TRBJ2-7; 11 bases agree with TRBD1. Germline V gene lookup returns CDR1 MNHNS and CDR2 SASEGT. The CDR3 has 15 residues. The J segment lost 3 bases and the V segment lost 3 bases, leaving 4 bases of the junction unmatched. The CDR3 loop reads CASSDEDRGHYEQYF. CDR3 DNA sequence: TGTGCCAGCAGTGATGAGGACAGGGGGCACTACGAGCAGTACTTC.

The chain joins TRBV11-2 to TRBJ2-2, with D possibly being TRBD1 (6 bases). V lost 3 bases and J lost 0, with 11 bases in between. CDR1 is SGHAT, CDR2 FQNNGV, per germline. The CDR3 is 16 amino acids. The CDR3 protein is CASSFTWGPNTGELFF. CDR3 bases: TGTGCCAGCAGCTTTACCTGGGGGCCGAACACCGGGGAGCTGTTTTTT.

CDR3 sequence (DNA): TGTGCCAGCAGCTTTCCGGGTGAAGAGCAGTACTTC. The encoded protein is CASSFPGEEQYF. The gene calls are TRBV7-6 and TRBJ2-7; D call uncertain. V lost 3 bases to trimming and J lost 7 bases, with 10 bases between them. There are 12 residues in the CDR3. Germline lookup yields CDR1 SGHVS and CDR2 FNYEAQ.

The gene calls are TRBV18 and TRBJ2-3; TRBD2 might be the D (6 bases). The CDR3 contains 16 residues. In germline, CDR1 is KGHSH, CDR2 LQKENI. The V end lost 3 bases, the J end lost 3 bases, and 16 bases lay between the germline ends. The CDR3: CASSPGLLRWTDTQYF. CDR3 DNA: TGTGCCAGCTCACCGGGACTCCTTAGGTGGACAGATACGCAGTATTTT. The full variable domain, its missing parts supplied by reference TRBV18 and TRBJ2-3, is NAGVMQNPRHLVRRRGQEARLRCSPMKGHSHVYWYRQLPEEGLKFMVYLQKENIIDESGMPKERFSAEFPKEGPSILRIQQVVRGDSAAYFCASSPGLLRWTDTQYFGPGTRLTVL.

The chain is built from TRBV29-1 and TRBJ2-1; TRBD2 matches 8 bases. CDR3 length: 14 amino acids. CDR1 and CDR2 from the germline V gene are SQVTM and ANQGSEA. V gave up 6 bases and J gave up 7 bases; unmatched junction bases: 11. CDR3: CSVAPRGGNNEQFF. The CDR3 nucleotides read TGCAGCGTGGCCCCCCGGGGGGGGAATAATGAGCAGTTCTTC.

The chain links TRBV6-1 to TRBJ1-6; no definite D call. Trimming stripped 2 bases from V and 9 bases from J, with 14 bases between. CDR3 size: 15 residues. Germline V gives CDR1 MNHNS, CDR2 SASEGT. The DNA of the CDR3 is TGTGCCAGCAGTGAATTCACACTCGAGGGTTCACCCCTCCACTTT. As protein: CASSEFTLEGSPLHF.

The gene calls are TRBV2 and TRBJ2-1, with a weak D call TRBD2 (7 bases). Trimming took off 6 bases at V and 5 bases at J, with 17 bases between the two ends. CDR1 and CDR2 from the germline V gene are SNHLY and FYNNEI. This CDR3 has 15 amino acids. CDR3 in amino acids: CASSFEGGENNEQFF. The CDR3 region has the DNA TGTGCCAGCAGCTTCGAAGGGGGGGAAAACAATGAGCAGTTCTTC.

This chain connects TRBV11-2 to TRBJ2-1; the match to TRBD2 covers 13 bases. J was trimmed by 8 bases and V by 6 bases; bases with no gene match: 7. This CDR3 contains 15 residues. Germline CDR1 reads SGHAT; CDR2 reads FQNNGV. The DNA for the CDR3 is TGTGCCAGCAGTCCCGGGACTAGCGGGGAGCATGAGCAGTTCTTC. Translating it yields CASSPGTSGEHEQFF.